These 30 T cell receptor beta chains were sequenced from one sample in a study of OX40 agonist ivuxolimab in advanced cancers. This table comes from immunoSEQ multiplex PCR, and its TCRdb copy is limited to in-frame clones, with some not included. The data show under 85,000 clones, 90% to 95% seen once. The specimen comprised CD4+ or CD8+ T cells sorted from blood, sampled in a trial of the OX40 agonist ivuxolimab. Receptors were obtained from an adult with an advanced solid tumor such as melanoma, head and neck, liver or kidney cancer.

The CDR3 here is CASSQDALARQPQHF. The DNA for the CDR3 is TGTGCCAGCAGCCAAGATGCCCTAGCGAGACAGCCCCAGCATTTT. The rearrangement links TRBV4-2 to TRBJ1-5, with no clear D. V lost 0 bases to trimming and J lost 7 bases, with 13 bases between them. From germline, CDR1 is LGHNA and CDR2 YNFKEQ. The CDR3 covers 15 residues.

The V call is TRBV28, the J call TRBJ1-4; no firm D call. CDR1 and CDR2 (germline): MDHEN, SYDVKM. CDR3 length equals 14 residues. Trimming left V 2 bases short and J 5 bases short, with 9 bases between. The CDR3 DNA reads TGTGCCAGCAGTTTAGACACCCTAAATGAAAAACTGTTTTTT. Protein sequence: CASSLDTLNEKLFF. Supplemented by reference TRBV28 and TRBJ1-4, the full variable domain reads DVKVTQSSRYLVKRTGEKVFLECVQDMDHENMFWYRQDPGLGLRLIYFSYDVKMKEKGDIPEGYSVSREKKERFSLILESASTNQTSMYLCASSLDTLNEKLFFGSGTQLSVL.

This clone has a handful of counts. The rearrangement links TRBV5-6 to TRBJ2-1, with D possibly matching TRBD2 (6 bases). The CDR3 sequence is 16 residues long. The V and J ends lost 5 bases and 8 bases respectively, with 23 bases between them. Germline-derived CDR1 and CDR2 are SGHDT and YYEEEE. The CDR3 sequence: CASSWGTGTSNDEQFF. The CDR3, as DNA: TGTGCCAGCAGTTGGGGGACTGGAACATCGAACGATGAGCAGTTCTTC.

This clone is a singleton in its sample. This sequence joins TRBV6-5 and TRBJ2-2; D is unclear. V was cut by 4 bases and J by 6 bases, with 12 bases left in between. CDR3 length equals 14 residues. Germline CDR1 reads MNHEY; CDR2 reads SVGAGI. DNA of the CDR3: TGTGCCAGCAGTTTTGGTGGAAAGGCCGGGGAGCTGTTTTTT. As protein: CASSFGGKAGELFF.

The rearrangement links TRBV7-9 to TRBJ2-3; 7 nucleotides line up with TRBD1. CDR3 size: 18 residues. From germline, CDR1 is SEHNR and CDR2 FQNEAQ (reference sequence). Losses at the gene ends were 5 bases for V and 2 bases for J; bases not matched to a gene: 16. CDR3 DNA: TGTGCCAGCAGCCAGGGGGTAGTGGCCAGGGGATACACAGATACGCAGTATTTT. This encodes CASSQGVVARGYTDTQYF. Using reference TRBV7-9 and TRBJ2-3 for the parts outside the CDR3, the full variable domain is DTGVSQNPRHKITKRGQNVTFRCDPISEHNRLYWYRQTLGQGPEFLTYFQNEAQLEKSRLLSDRFSAERPKGSFSTLEIQRTEQGDSAMYLCASSQGVVARGYTDTQYFGPGTRLTVL.

This clone was detected once. V is TRBV19 and J is TRBJ2-2; D is ambiguous. The CDR3 is made up of 17 amino acids. V was pared by 5 bases and J by 0 bases, with 16 bases between. The germline V gene encodes CDR1 LNHDA and CDR2 SQIVND (reference sequence). The CDR3 nucleotides are TGTGCCAGTAGTGCCCCTCAGCGCAGAGCGAACACCGGGGAGCTGTTTTTT. Translated: CASSAPQRRANTGELFF.

V gene TRBV7-8 combines with J gene TRBJ2-3; D call uncertain. CDR1 is SGHVS and CDR2 is FQNEAQ in the germline V gene. Trimming left V 1 base short and J 0 bases short, with 11 bases between. The CDR3 is made up of 16 amino acids. The CDR3 region is CASSLGTAASTDTQYF. CDR3 in DNA: TGTGCCAGCAGCTTAGGGACGGCGGCTAGCACAGATACGCAGTATTTT.

In DNA form, the CDR3 reads TGTGCCAGCAGCTTGTACGGGGCGATCTACGAGCAGTACTTC. It codes for CASSLYGAIYEQYF. V and J are TRBV11-2 and TRBJ2-7; D is perhaps TRBD1 or TRBD2 (5 bases each). The V end was cut by 3 bases, the J end by 3 bases, with 12 bases between. Germline assignment: CDR1 SGHAT and CDR2 FQNNGV. The CDR3 consists of 14 residues.

The V gene is TRBV7-2, the J gene TRBJ2-4, with 8 positions matching TRBD2. V was pared by 1 base and J by 9 bases, with 11 bases of the junction left unmatched. CDR1 is SGHTA, CDR2 FQGNSA, per germline. This CDR3 comprises 16 residues. The CDR3 is CASSLGGAGGSGIQYF. Written as DNA, the CDR3 is TGTGCCAGCAGCTTAGGCGGGGCGGGGGGCTCGGGCATTCAGTACTTC. Together with reference TRBV7-2 and TRBJ2-4, the CDR3 gives the full variable domain: GAGVSQSPSNKVTEKGKDVELRCDPISGHTALYWYRQSLGQGLEFLIYFQGNSAPDKSGLPSDRFSAERTGGSVSTLTIQRTQQEDSAVYLCASSLGGAGGSGIQYFGAGTRLSVL.

This clone was detected only once. The V and J genes are TRBV27 and TRBJ2-5, with a possible D match to TRBD1 (6 bases). Germline values: CDR1 MNHEY, CDR2 SMNVEV (reference sequence). This CDR3 is 14 amino acids long. Between the trimmed V and J ends, which lost 5 bases and 1 base, there was a span of 11 bases. The CDR3 is CASSPSDSQETQYF. Written as DNA, the CDR3 is TGTGCCAGCAGTCCTTCGGACAGCCAAGAGACCCAGTACTTC.

This clone has only one observation. The rearrangement uses TRBV28 and TRBJ1-2; tentatively, D is TRBD1 (5 bases). The germline gives CDR1 MDHEN, CDR2 SYDVKM. Trimming took 2 bases from V and 2 from J, leaving 12 bases between them. This CDR3 contains 15 residues. CDR3 protein: CASSLPGPVNYGYTF. The CDR3 DNA reads as TGTGCCAGCAGTTTACCGGGACCGGTAAACTATGGCTACACCTTC.

The chain carries TRBV7-3 and TRBJ1-1; 9 bases are shared with TRBD1. CDR1 and CDR2 (germline): SGHTA, FQGTGA. The CDR3 covers 15 residues. V trimming: 4 bases; J trimming: 10 bases; junction bases outside the gene matches: 13. CDR3 DNA: TGTGCCAGCAGCTCCACGGGACAGGGCGCCCTCGCAGCTTTCTTT. Amino acid sequence: CASSSTGQGALAAFF. Full variable domain (missing parts from reference TRBV7-3 and TRBJ1-1): GAGVSQTPSNKVTEKGKYVELRCDPISGHTALYWYRQSLGQGPEFLIYFQGTGAADDSGLPNDRFFAVRPEGSVSTLKIQRTERGDSAVYLCASSSTGQGALAAFFGQGTRLTVV.

V usage is TRBV6-5 and J usage is TRBJ1-2; D possibly corresponds to TRBD1 (5 bases). Per the germline V gene, CDR1 is MNHEY and CDR2 is SVGAGI. This CDR3 contains 11 residues. Trimming removed 2 bases at V and 9 bases at J, with 7 bases between. The CDR3 DNA reads TGTGCCAGCAGTTACCAGGGCAGCTACACCTTC. This translates into CASSYQGSYTF.

This chain joins TRBV7-2 and TRBJ2-3; perhaps TRBD2 as D (5 bases). Germline-derived CDR1 and CDR2 are SGHTA and FQGNSA. CDR3 size: 14 residues. Trimming removed 0 bases from V and 5 bases from J, with 9 bases in between. The CDR3: CASSLAGAEDTQYF. DNA for the CDR3: TGTGCCAGCAGCTTAGCGGGAGCCGAAGATACGCAGTATTTT.

The chain joins TRBV13 to TRBJ2-7; tentatively, D is TRBD1 (5 bases). CDR3 length equals 13 residues. Germline CDR1 is PRHDT and CDR2 is FYEKMQ (reference sequence). The germline V and J ends were trimmed by 0 bases and 4 bases, with 7 bases remaining between them. This CDR3 is CASSLGRDYEQYF. The CDR3 coding sequence is TGTGCCAGCAGCTTAGGCAGGGATTACGAGCAGTACTTC.

This clone came up a few times. The V gene is TRBV7-2, the J gene TRBJ1-1, with 7 bases lining up with TRBD1. In germline, CDR1 is SGHTA, CDR2 FQGNSA. Trimming cost V 5 bases and J 3 bases; bases outside gene matches: 3. There are 13 residues in the CDR3. The CDR3 DNA reads TGTGCCAGCAGCCGGGACAGATACACTGAAGCTTTCTTT. It encodes CASSRDRYTEAFF.

V is TRBV7-3 and J is TRBJ2-6, with D possibly TRBD2 on 6 matching bases. Germline CDR1 and CDR2: SGHTA and FQGTGA. The CDR3 contains 17 residues. V lost 4 bases and J lost 0, with 13 bases in between. The CDR3, as DNA: TGTGCCAGCAGCTATCATGGGACTGCCTCTGGGGCCAACGTCCTGACTTTC. It is translated as CASSYHGTASGANVLTF. The full variable domain, with the rest looked up from reference TRBV7-3 and TRBJ2-6, is GAGVSQTPSNKVTEKGKYVELRCDPISGHTALYWYRQSLGQGPEFLIYFQGTGAADDSGLPNDRFFAVRPEGSVSTLKIQRTERGDSAVYLCASSYHGTASGANVLTFGAGSRLTVL.

The chain recombines TRBV6-1 with TRBJ2-7; 8 nucleotides line up with TRBD1. Germline loops: CDR1 MNHNS, CDR2 SASEGT. The length of the CDR3 is 13 residues. J lost 5 bases, V lost 7 bases, and 7 bases had no gene match. The DNA of the CDR3 is TGTGCCAGCACCCGGACAGGGAAGAACGAGCAGTACTTC. This gives the protein CASTRTGKNEQYF.

V gene TRBV28 combines with J gene TRBJ2-7, with 7 positions matching TRBD1. The trim removed 1 base at V and 2 bases at J, leaving 5 bases unmatched. CDR1 and CDR2 from the germline V gene are MDHEN and SYDVKM. This CDR3 spans 15 amino acids. CDR3 coding DNA: TGTGCCAGCAGTTTATACCGGGACAGCGCCTACGAGCAGTACTTC. Amino acids: CASSLYRDSAYEQYF. Full variable domain (missing parts from reference TRBV28 and TRBJ2-7): DVKVTQSSRYLVKRTGEKVFLECVQDMDHENMFWYRQDPGLGLRLIYFSYDVKMKEKGDIPEGYSVSREKKERFSLILESASTNQTSMYLCASSLYRDSAYEQYFGPGTRLTVT.

This clone has a single count. The chain combines TRBV7-9 with TRBJ2-5; a possible D gene is TRBD1 (6 bases). The J call may be in error: the DNA end matches TRBJ2-7 better. This CDR3 contains 15 residues. From germline, CDR1 is SEHNR and CDR2 FQNEAQ (reference sequence). CDR3 nucleotides: TGTGCCAGCAGCTCTACCGGGACACCCTCCTACGAGCAGTACTTC. Its protein is CASSSTGTPSYEQYF.

This chain joins TRBV7-9 and TRBJ2-4, with D perhaps TRBD1 (5 bases). CDR1 is SEHNR, CDR2 FQNEAQ, per germline (reference sequence). CDR3 length: 14 residues. The V end lost 2 bases, the J end lost 3 bases, and 8 bases lay between the germline ends. The CDR3 sequence: CASSLQGSKNIQYF. CDR3 DNA sequence: TGTGCCAGCAGCTTACAGGGTAGCAAAAACATTCAGTACTTC.

J is TRBJ2-3 and V is TRBV9; 10 bases align to TRBD2. Germline CDR1 is SGDLS and CDR2 is YYNGEE. The CDR3 is made up of 15 amino acids. The ends lost 0 bases at V and 4 bases at J; junction bases unmatched: 2. CDR3 residues: CASSVVAGGADTQYF. DNA for the CDR3: TGTGCCAGCAGCGTAGTAGCGGGAGGTGCAGATACGCAGTATTTT.

This chain links TRBV6-1 with TRBJ2-5; D uncertain. V was shortened by 5 bases and J by 5 bases, with 9 bases between the two germline ends. CDR1 and CDR2 from the germline V gene are MNHNS and SASEGT. The CDR3 has 12 residues. This CDR3 is CASSRHAETQYF. CDR3 coding DNA: TGTGCCAGCAGTAGGCACGCGGAGACCCAGTACTTC.

The chain links TRBV9 to TRBJ2-1; the D gene is possibly TRBD2 (5 bases). CDR1 SGDLS and CDR2 YYNGEE come from the germline V gene. This CDR3 is 11 amino acids long. V shed 2 bases and J shed 8 bases, with 5 bases lying between them. The CDR3 loop is CASSVGDEQFF. As DNA, the CDR3 is TGTGCCAGCAGCGTGGGAGATGAGCAGTTCTTC.

This clone appeared once. The CDR3 is CAWSVPPGKTQYF. The CDR3 DNA reads as TGTGCCTGGAGTGTTCCCCCAGGAAAGACCCAGTACTTC. The V call is TRBV30, the J call TRBJ2-5; no reliable D call. This CDR3 is 13 amino acids long. CDR1 is GTSNPN, CDR2 SVGIG, per germline (reference sequence). Trimming cost V 0 bases and J 6 bases, with 11 bases left between them.

The chain employs TRBV7-2 and TRBJ2-5; 10 bases are shared with TRBD1. The CDR3 runs to 17 residues. Germline V gene sequence: CDR1 SGHTA, CDR2 FQGNSA. With 1 base clipped from V and 1 base from J, the junction kept 6 bases outside the gene matches. The CDR3 loop reads CASSLGGRTGGQETQYF. Written as DNA, the CDR3 is TGTGCCAGCAGCTTAGGCGGGAGGACAGGGGGCCAAGAGACCCAGTACTTC.

This chain joins TRBV7-2 and TRBJ2-2, with 9 bases fitting TRBD2. This CDR3 comprises 18 residues. Germline V gene sequence: CDR1 SGHTA, CDR2 FQGNSA. Trimming removed 5 bases from V and 2 bases from J; junction bases left unmatched: 12. The CDR3 spells CASSPGWLAGRNTGELFF. The CDR3 DNA follows: TGTGCCAGCAGCCCCGGTTGGCTAGCGGGAAGAAACACCGGGGAGCTGTTTTTT.

The J gene is TRBJ2-4, the V gene TRBV7-9, with 9 bases aligning to TRBD2. Germline assignment: CDR1 SEHNR and CDR2 FQNEAQ (reference sequence). V gave up 3 bases and J gave up 7 bases; unmatched junction bases: 1. This CDR3 contains 13 residues. The CDR3: CASSFGTSNIQYF. Here the CDR3 DNA reads TGTGCCAGCAGCTTCGGGACTAGCAACATTCAGTACTTC.

The rearrangement joins TRBV2 to TRBJ2-7; D remains unclear. The CDR3 loop spans 13 amino acids. V shed 4 bases and J shed 2 bases, with 9 bases lying between them. Germline values: CDR1 SNHLY, CDR2 FYNNEI. In DNA, the CDR3 is TGTGCCAGCAGTGCATCCGGACCCTACGAGCAGTACTTC. As protein: CASSASGPYEQYF.

V and J are TRBV5-5 and TRBJ1-4; D unresolved. Deletions cut 6 bases from V and 5 bases from J, with 8 bases between. The CDR3 is made up of 12 amino acids. In germline, CDR1 is SGHKS, CDR2 YYEKEE (reference sequence). The CDR3 bases are TGTGCCAGCATAGGCGGAAATGAAAAACTGTTTTTT. The encoded protein is CASIGGNEKLFF.